The rows below give T cell receptor beta chains drawn from one sample of a study of T cell repertoires in cytomegalovirus infection. TCRdb ran MiXCR on the reads and lists one entry per CDR3 protein. Of more than 85,000 distinct CDR3 sequences in the sample, around 29% were seen once. Their antigens are not known. This sample comprised CD8+ T cells from cultured PBMCs, obtained from culture after CMV antigen stimulation. These receptors originate from a human donor in good health (CMV status not recorded). Some clones in this sample may be carry-over from other donors' samples. The CDR3 runs from the conserved cysteine through the conserved F or W. The order of the fields is clone size, D gene, V gene, J gene, CDR3 protein, CDR3 DNA. The D gene is left open where the match is weak. Not every row has a clone size; where given, it reads once, few, many or a size class.

.	.	TRBV7-8	TRBJ1-2	CASSLGGEGGYTF	TGTGCCAGCAGCTTAGGGGGAGAGGGAGGCTACACCTTC
few	.	TRBV13	TRBJ1-1	CAISEMNTEAFF	TGTGCCATTTCCGAGATGAACACTGAAGCTTTCTTT
.	.	TRBV20-1	TRBJ1-2	CSARASDISYGYTF	TGCAGTGCTAGAGCTTCGGACATCAGCTATGGCTACACCTTC
few	.	TRBV19	TRBJ1-1	CASSIWAWDTEAFF	TGTGCCAGTAGTATATGGGCGTGGGACACTGAAGCTTTCTTT
.	TRBD1	TRBV10-3	TRBJ2-2	CAISEQQTGVGGELFF	TGTGCCATCAGTGAGCAACAAACAGGGGTTGGCGGGGAGCTGTTTTTT
few	.	TRBV7-9	TRBJ1-3	CASGTSILGNTIYF	TGTGCCAGCGGGACCTCTATACTCGGAAACACCATATATTTT
many	.	TRBV7-8	TRBJ2-3	CAAMEGLGTDTQYF	TGTGCCGCGATGGAGGGGCTCGGCACAGATACGCAGTATTTT
.	.	TRBV19	TRBJ1-1	CASKLGNTEAFF	TGTGCCAGCAAGCTGGGAAACACTGAAGCTTTCTTT
few	TRBD1	TRBV19	TRBJ1-2	CASTPLKGALENYGYTF	TGTGCCAGTACCCCTCTTAAGGGGGCTCTGGAGAACTATGGCTACACCTTC
few	.	TRBV5-6	TRBJ2-1	CASSLVDNNEQFF	TGTGCCAGCAGCTTGGTGGACAACAATGAGCAGTTCTTC
.	TRBD1	TRBV28	TRBJ2-7	CASIGMGQGQRSYKQYF	TGTGCCAGCATCGGAATGGGACAGGGCCAGAGATCCTACAAGCAGTACTTC
.	TRBD2	TRBV27	TRBJ2-1	CASSLFAGGWNEQFF	TGTGCCAGCAGTTTATTTGCGGGGGGATGGAATGAGCAGTTCTTC
.	TRBD2	TRBV12-3/TRBV12-4	TRBJ2-7	CASSSTSGDYYEQYF	TGTGCCAGCAGTTCTACTAGCGGGGACTACTACGAGCAGTACTTC
many	.	TRBV7-2	TRBJ2-1	CASSPYPGPGTYNEQFF	TGTGCCAGCAGCCCGTACCCGGGGCCAGGGACCTACAATGAGCAGTTCTTC
.	.	TRBV5-6	TRBJ1-5	CASSFWSANQPQHF	TGTGCCAGCAGCTTCTGGTCGGCGAATCAGCCCCAGCATTTT
few	.	TRBV6-1	TRBJ2-1	CASSHYENTNEQFF	TGTGCCAGCAGTCACTATGAGAATACTAATGAGCAGTTCTTC
.	.	TRBV6-5	TRBJ2-5	CASSYAGEYQETQYF	TGTGCCAGCAGTTACGCAGGCGAGTACCAAGAGACCCAGTACTTC
many	TRBD1	TRBV7-8	TRBJ2-7	CASSDGRGYEQYF	TGTGCCAGCAGCGACGGCAGGGGGTACGAGCAGTACTTC
few	TRBD2	TRBV2	TRBJ2-1	CASKRLADYNEQFF	TGTGCCAGCAAGAGGCTAGCGGACTACAATGAGCAGTTCTTC
.	TRBD1	TRBV29-1	TRBJ2-7	CSVEGTGGIYEQYF	TGCAGCGTTGAAGGGACAGGGGGGATCTACGAGCAGTACTTC
.	.	TRBV7-2	TRBJ2-3	CASSPRTGSTDTQYF	TGTGCCAGCAGCCCCCGGACTGGAAGCACAGATACGCAGTATTTT
few	TRBD1	TRBV5-6	TRBJ2-1	CASSAGQGAGNEQFF	TGTGCCAGCAGCGCGGGACAGGGGGCTGGAAATGAGCAGTTCTTC
.	.	TRBV28	TRBJ1-5	CASSPVQGPSEPQHF	TGTGCCAGCAGCCCTGTGCAGGGGCCCTCTGAGCCCCAGCATTTT
many	.	TRBV27	TRBJ2-1	CASRPGSMTYNEQFF	TGTGCCAGCAGGCCAGGGTCAATGACCTACAATGAGCAGTTCTTC
many	.	TRBV27	TRBJ1-1	CASSLSKGGTEAFF	TGTGCCAGCAGTTTATCGAAGGGAGGCACTGAAGCTTTCTTT
many	.	TRBV11-2	TRBJ2-2	CASSSLTEYTGELFF	TGTGCCAGCAGTTCCTTGACAGAGTACACCGGGGAGCTGTTTTTT
many	TRBD1	TRBV7-2	TRBJ1-1	CASSLEGAWGMNTEAFF	TGTGCCAGCAGCTTAGAGGGGGCGTGGGGTATGAACACTGAAGCTTTCTTT
.	.	TRBV4-3	TRBJ2-7	CASSQGLVYEQYF	TGCGCCAGCAGCCAAGGACTAGTCTACGAGCAGTACTTC
.	.	TRBV10-3	TRBJ2-7	CAISGDGLSYEQYF	TGTGCCATCAGTGGGGACGGACTTTCCTACGAGCAGTACTTC
.	.	TRBV20-1	TRBJ1-5	CSARGTSGNQPQHF	TGCAGTGCTAGAGGGACGAGTGGGAATCAGCCCCAGCATTTT
.	TRBD1	TRBV19	TRBJ1-1	CASSMGGTGGSNEAFF	TGTGCCAGTAGTATGGGCGGCACAGGGGGCTCGAATGAAGCTTTCTTT
.	.	TRBV12-3/TRBV12-4	TRBJ1-1	CASQSNTEAFF	TGTGCCAGCCAGTCAAACACTGAAGCTTTCTTT
few	TRBD2	TRBV27	TRBJ2-7	CASRPLAGGQNEQYF	TGTGCCAGCAGGCCTCTAGCGGGGGGGCAGAACGAGCAGTACTTC
many	.	TRBV15	TRBJ1-5	CATSSGGGSNQPQHF	TGTGCCACCAGCAGTGGAGGGGGAAGCAATCAGCCCCAGCATTTT
.	TRBD2	TRBV27	TRBJ2-1	CASSLSSGGLYNEQFF	TGTGCCAGCAGTTTAAGTAGCGGGGGCTTGTACAATGAGCAGTTCTTC
.	TRBD1	TRBV10-3	TRBJ1-2	CAIPGEGTAYGYTF	TGTGCCATCCCAGGGGAGGGGACAGCCTATGGCTACACCTTC
few	.	TRBV2	TRBJ2-7	CASSGPAWGEQYF	TGTGCCAGCAGTGGGCCCGCGTGGGGAGAGCAGTACTTC